This is a list of T cell receptor beta chains from one sample in a study of long-term antiretroviral therapy in people with HIV. The data were produced by immunoSEQ multiplex PCR, yet TCRdb's version contains in-frame clones alone and is incomplete. The sample comprises more than 15,000 clones, approximately 78% of which are singletons, and around 8.2% rests with the top ten. Source: unsorted PBMCs, taken 0.3 years after starting antiretroviral therapy. The receptors originated from a man between 18 and 35 years old with HIV. Each CDR3 is given with its conserved first and last residue. Fields, in order: V gene, J gene, D gene, clone size, CDR3 protein, CDR3 DNA. The D gene is left open where the match is weak. Clone size is not always given. Where it is, it says once, few, many or a class for expanded clones.

V: TRBV5-1
J: TRBJ2-7
D: NA
size: NA
CDR3: CASSLVVRQGGNEQYF
DNA: TGCGCCAGCAGCTTAGTGGTTAGACAGGGAGGCAACGAGCAGTACTTC

V: TRBV14
J: TRBJ2-5
D: NA
size: NA
CDR3: CASSQGDIGGETQYF
DNA: TGTGCCAGCAGCCAAGGGGACATCGGTGGGGAGACCCAGTACTTC

V: TRBV5-1
J: TRBJ1-2
D: NA
size: NA
CDR3: CASSLAPEPTANYGYTF
DNA: TGCGCCAGCAGCTTGGCTCCAGAGCCGACAGCTAACTATGGCTACACCTTC

V: TRBV5-4
J: TRBJ2-7
D: TRBD1
size: NA
CDR3: CASSPPGQGSHEQYF
DNA: TGTGCCAGCAGCCCGCCGGGACAGGGGTCACACGAGCAGTACTTC

V: TRBV6-6
J: TRBJ1-6
D: TRBD1
size: few
CDR3: CASSLDRADSPLHF
DNA: TGTGCCAGCAGCCTGGACAGGGCTGATTCACCCCTCCACTTT

V: TRBV11-1
J: TRBJ2-6
D: NA
size: NA
CDR3: CASSLYFISGANVLTF
DNA: TGTGCCAGCAGCTTATATTTCATCTCTGGGGCCAACGTCCTGACTTTC

V: TRBV5-5
J: TRBJ1-2
D: TRBD1
size: NA
CDR3: CASSLLGQGGYGYTF
DNA: TGTGCCAGCAGCTTGCTGGGACAGGGGGGCTATGGCTACACCTTC

V: TRBV10-3
J: TRBJ2-1
D: TRBD2
size: NA
CDR3: CAISLGLAGGEQYNEQFF
DNA: TGTGCCATCAGTTTAGGACTAGCGGGGGGCGAACAGTACAATGAGCAGTTCTTC

V: TRBV28
J: TRBJ2-2
D: TRBD1
size: NA
CDR3: CASRAGGSGELFF
DNA: TGTGCCAGCAGGGCAGGGGGATCCGGGGAGCTGTTTTTT

V: TRBV7-9
J: TRBJ1-1
D: NA
size: NA
CDR3: CASSLESEAFF
DNA: TGTGCCAGCAGCTTGGAATCTGAAGCTTTCTTT

V: TRBV30
J: TRBJ2-3
D: TRBD2
size: once
CDR3: CAWSRTSGGSTDTQYF
DNA: TGTGCCTGGAGCCGGACTAGCGGGGGTAGCACAGATACGCAGTATTTT

V: TRBV7-6
J: TRBJ1-4
D: NA
size: NA
CDR3: CASSFGVGEKLFF
DNA: TGTGCCAGCAGCTTCGGGGTGGGCGAAAAACTGTTTTTT

V: TRBV2
J: TRBJ1-1
D: NA
size: NA
CDR3: CASSGTAMNTEAFF
DNA: TGTGCCAGCAGTGGGACAGCCATGAACACTGAAGCTTTCTTT

V: TRBV28
J: TRBJ2-4
D: NA
size: NA
CDR3: CASSPPVGENIQYF
DNA: TGTGCCAGCAGTCCGCCGGTTGGTGAGAACATTCAGTACTTC

V: TRBV5-1
J: TRBJ1-1
D: NA
size: NA
CDR3: CASRLPSDPKPTPNTEAFF
DNA: TGCGCCAGCAGACTTCCTTCAGATCCGAAACCTACGCCCAACACTGAAGCTTTCTTT

V: TRBV28
J: TRBJ1-2
D: NA
size: few
CDR3: CASSLAPGRRKFYGYTF
DNA: TGTGCCAGCAGTTTGGCCCCGGGCAGGCGTAAATTCTATGGCTACACCTTC

V: TRBV12-2
J: TRBJ2-3
D: NA
size: NA
CDR3: CASRLDSAGTSGASTDTQYF
DNA: TGTGCAAGTCGCTTAGATAGTGCCGGGACTAGCGGGGCAAGCACAGATACGCAGTATTTT

V: TRBV11-3
J: TRBJ2-5
D: NA
size: few
CDR3: CASSLGRGEGETQYF
DNA: TGTGCCAGCAGCTTAGGTCGGGGAGAGGGAGAGACCCAGTACTTC

V: TRBV13
J: TRBJ2-1
D: NA
size: once
CDR3: CASSSGEVLFF
DNA: TGTGCCAGCAGCTCCGGGGAAGTCCTGTTCTTC

V: TRBV7-3
J: TRBJ2-3
D: NA
size: NA
CDR3: CASSLGQPESDTQYF
DNA: TGTGCCAGCAGCTTAGGCCAGCCTGAATCAGATACGCAGTATTTT

V: TRBV9
J: TRBJ1-2
D: TRBD1
size: NA
CDR3: CASSVAGRQGSRQDGYTF
DNA: TGTGCCAGCAGCGTAGCTGGGAGACAGGGGAGTCGTCAGGATGGCTACACCTTC

V: TRBV18
J: TRBJ2-3
D: TRBD1
size: NA
CDR3: CASSLGQGTDTQYF
DNA: TGTGCCAGCTCACTTGGACAGGGCACAGATACGCAGTATTTT

V: TRBV11-2
J: TRBJ1-6
D: NA
size: once
CDR3: CASGSGSFTGSYSPLHF
DNA: TGTGCCAGCGGCTCGGGGAGTTTTACAGGGAGCTATTCACCCCTCCACTTT

V: TRBV7-9
J: TRBJ2-5
D: TRBD2
size: NA
CDR3: CASSFGGGQETQYF
DNA: TGTGCCAGCAGCTTCGGGGGGGGCCAAGAGACCCAGTACTTC

V: TRBV7-6
J: TRBJ1-5
D: NA
size: few
CDR3: CASSLNSGDQPQHF
DNA: TGTGCCAGCAGCCTAAATTCGGGTGATCAGCCCCAGCATTTT